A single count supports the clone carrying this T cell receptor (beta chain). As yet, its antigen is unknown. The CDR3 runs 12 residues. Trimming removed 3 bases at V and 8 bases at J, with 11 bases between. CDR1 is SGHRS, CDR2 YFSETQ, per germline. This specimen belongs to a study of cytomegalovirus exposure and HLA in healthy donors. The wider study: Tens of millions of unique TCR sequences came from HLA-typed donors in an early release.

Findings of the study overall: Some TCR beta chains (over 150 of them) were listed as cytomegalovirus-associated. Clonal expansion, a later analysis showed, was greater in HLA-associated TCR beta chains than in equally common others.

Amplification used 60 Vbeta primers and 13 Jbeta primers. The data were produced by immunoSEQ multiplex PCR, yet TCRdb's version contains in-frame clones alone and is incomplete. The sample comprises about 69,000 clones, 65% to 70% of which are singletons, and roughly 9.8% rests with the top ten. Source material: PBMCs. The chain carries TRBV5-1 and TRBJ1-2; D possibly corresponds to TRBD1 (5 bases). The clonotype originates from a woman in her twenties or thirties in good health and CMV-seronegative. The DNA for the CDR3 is TGCGCCAGCAGCTCGACAGTCGACGGCTACACCTTC. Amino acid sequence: CASSSTVDGYTF.